Described below is a single T cell receptor (beta chain) sequence and its context. Its antigen is currently unknown. This entry belongs to a study of Ad26.COV2.S vaccination and SARS-CoV-2 variants. Whole-study context: Trial arm assignment for the donor was COV1001 Ad26.COV2.S.

Regarding the study as a whole: Spike-specific TCR breadth was greater in vaccine than placebo recipients.

Noted treatment: roughly 18 received Ad26.COV2.S at low or high dose, single or two shots; roughly five received placebo; per-sample allocation not given. All samples were drawn on day 63, counting from the first vaccine or placebo injection. Trimming cost V 1 base and J 2 bases, with 9 bases left between them. CDR1 is MNHEY, CDR2 SVGAGI, per germline. The CDR3 spans 14 residues. Only in-frame clones appear in the TCRdb table, and some are missing; sequencing was by immunoSEQ multiplex PCR. The sample contains a few hundred thousand clones, around 87% of which appear only once. The receptor comes from a person between 18 and 59 years old who received the Ad26.COV2.S COVID-19 vaccine or a placebo. Sequencing was performed on peripheral blood, taken in a trial of Ad26.COV2.S vaccine versus placebo. The V call is TRBV6-5, the J call TRBJ2-7, with D possibly matching TRBD1 (5 bases). The CDR3 reads CASSYYRQPYEQYF. In DNA, the CDR3 is TGTGCCAGCAGTTACTATAGACAGCCCTACGAGCAGTACTTC.